This TCR beta chain derives from a study of T cells in Graves' hyperthyroidism and ophthalmopathy. This CDR3 is built from 14 residues. V dropped 3 bases and J dropped 7; count of bases not matched to a gene: 6. Germline loops: CDR1 GTSNPN, CDR2 SVGIG (reference sequence). It was RNA transcripts that yielded the amplified TCR beta CDR3 regions. RT-PCR in the first round (using the HTBI primer set) targeted the TCR CDR3. MiXCR was run by TCRdb on the multiplex PCR reads, yielding one entry per CDR3 protein. Of roughly 750,000 distinct CDR3 sequences detected, about 17% appear once; the ten largest clones hold around 8%. Disease duration under 2 months; hyperthyroidism patients were aged 18 to 65.

The sequence was collected from a man younger than 30 with Graves' hyperthyroidism. This chain uses TRBV30 with TRBJ2-1, with 10 positions matching TRBD1. Sequencing was carried out using blood. CDR3 DNA sequence: TGTGCCTGGAGCCCGGGACAGGGGCCTAATGAGCAGTTCTTC. Translating gives CAWSPGQGPNEQFF. Full variable domain (outside the CDR3, taken from reference TRBV30 and TRBJ2-1): SQTIHQWPATLVQPVGSPLSLECTVEGTSNPNLYWYRQAAGRGLQLLFYSVGIGQISSEVPQNLSASRPQDRQFILSSKKLLLSDSGFYLCAWSPGQGPNEQFFGPGTRLTVL.